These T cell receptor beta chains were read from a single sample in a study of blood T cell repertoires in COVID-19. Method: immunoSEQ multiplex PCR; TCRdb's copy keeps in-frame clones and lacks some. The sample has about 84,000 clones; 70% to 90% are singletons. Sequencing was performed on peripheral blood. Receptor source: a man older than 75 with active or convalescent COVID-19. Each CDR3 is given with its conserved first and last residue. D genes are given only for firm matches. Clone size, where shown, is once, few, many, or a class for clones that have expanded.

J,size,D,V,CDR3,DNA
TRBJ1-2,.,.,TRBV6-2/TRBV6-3,CASSPTGFDGYTF,TGTGCCAGCAGCCCCACAGGGTTTGACGGCTACACCTTC
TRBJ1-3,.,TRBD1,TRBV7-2,CASSLDSGQDSGNTIYF,TGTGCCAGCAGCTTAGATTCGGGACAGGACTCTGGAAACACCATATATTTT
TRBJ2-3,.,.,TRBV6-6,CASSYSSGGTQYF,TGTGCCAGCAGTTACTCGTCAGGAGGTACGCAGTATTTT
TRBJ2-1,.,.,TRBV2,CASKIEGGRSYNEQFF,TGTGCCAGCAAAATTGAGGGCGGCCGATCCTACAATGAGCAGTTCTTC
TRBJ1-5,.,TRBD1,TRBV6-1,CASSEAGGRGHYSNQPQHF,TGTGCCAGCAGTGAAGCTGGTGGCAGGGGGCATTATAGCAATCAGCCCCAGCATTTT
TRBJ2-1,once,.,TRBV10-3,CAISVKKLEQFF,TGTGCCATCAGTGTAAAGAAACTAGAGCAGTTCTTC
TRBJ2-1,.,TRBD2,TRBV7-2,CASSLAASGTYNEQFF,TGTGCCAGCAGCTTAGCTGCGAGCGGGACCTACAATGAGCAGTTCTTC
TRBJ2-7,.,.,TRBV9,CASSAGNKANYEQYF,TGTGCCAGCAGCGCCGGGAACAAAGCGAACTACGAGCAGTACTTC
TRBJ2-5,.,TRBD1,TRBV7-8,CASSSGQVQYF,TGTGCCAGCAGCTCCGGACAGGTCCAGTACTTC
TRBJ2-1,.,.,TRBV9,CASSARGDNYNEQFF,TGTGCCAGCAGCGCCAGGGGTGATAACTACAATGAGCAGTTCTTC